Here is one T cell receptor beta chain with its context. The sample originates from a study of control samples from healthy donors and cancer patients. Only in-frame clones appear in the TCRdb table, and some are missing; sequencing was by immunoSEQ multiplex PCR. The sample has around 140,000 clones, 80% to 95% seen once. Sequencing input: blood. This TCR was recovered from a man aged 25-45 years in good health.

CDR3 sequence reads: CASNTIQEGNSPLHF. The CDR3 DNA sequence: TGTGCCAGCAATACTATACAGGAGGGTAATTCACCCCTCCACTTT. The rearrangement links TRBV27 to TRBJ1-6; a possible D gene is TRBD1 (5 bases). Germline V gene data show CDR1 as MNHEY and CDR2 as SMNVEV (reference sequence). Trimming pared 7 bases from V and 6 bases from J, leaving 16 bases between. CDR3 length equals 15 residues.